This T cell receptor (beta chain) was retrieved from a study of identical twins. This clonotype came up many times. It was template switching that added a universal primer site, and there were unique molecular identifiers on the cDNA. TCRdb called the 5' RACE reads again in MiXCR, with one record for every CDR3 protein. The sample has approximately 700,000 distinct CDR3 sequences, 6.1% seen once. Per the germline V gene, CDR1 is SQVTM and CDR2 is ANQGSEA. CDR3 length: 13 residues. Trimming pared 6 bases from V and 1 base from J, leaving 13 bases between. This rearrangement joins TRBV29-1 to TRBJ2-7, with a tentative D call TRBD2 (5 bases). This clonotype was obtained from a man aged 18 to 30 in good health. Material for sequencing was naive T cells sorted from blood. The CDR3 loop is CSVTSGNSYEQYF. DNA for the CDR3: TGCAGCGTAACTTCGGGGAATTCCTACGAGCAGTACTTC.